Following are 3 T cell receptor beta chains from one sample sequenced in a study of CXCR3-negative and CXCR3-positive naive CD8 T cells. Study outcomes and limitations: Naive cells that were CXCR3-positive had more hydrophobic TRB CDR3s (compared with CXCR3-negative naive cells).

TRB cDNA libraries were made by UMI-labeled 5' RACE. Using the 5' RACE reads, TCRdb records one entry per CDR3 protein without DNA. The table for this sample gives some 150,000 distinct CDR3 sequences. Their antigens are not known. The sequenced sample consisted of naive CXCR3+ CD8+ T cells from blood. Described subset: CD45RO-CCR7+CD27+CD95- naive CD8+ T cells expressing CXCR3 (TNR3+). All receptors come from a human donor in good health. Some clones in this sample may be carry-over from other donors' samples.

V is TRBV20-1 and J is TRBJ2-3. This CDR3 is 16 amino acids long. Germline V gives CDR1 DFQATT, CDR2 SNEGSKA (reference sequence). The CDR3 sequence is CSARDSDMQGPDTQYF.

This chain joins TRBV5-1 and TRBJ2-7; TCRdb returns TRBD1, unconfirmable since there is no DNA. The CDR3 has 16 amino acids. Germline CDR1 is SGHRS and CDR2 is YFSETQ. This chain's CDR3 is CASSSYPGTGVYEQYF.

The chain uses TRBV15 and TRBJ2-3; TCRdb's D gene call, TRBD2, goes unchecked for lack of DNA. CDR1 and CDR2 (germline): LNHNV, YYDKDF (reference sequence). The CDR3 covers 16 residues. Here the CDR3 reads CATSRVRGEGTDTQYF.